The count of the clone carrying this T cell receptor beta chain is one. The antigen remains unidentified. This entry belongs to a study of cytomegalovirus exposure and HLA in healthy donors. Study-wide context: In a previous analysis, 117 million unique TCR beta sequences were found from some 180 million T cells.

The study ran its PCR with 60 Vbeta and 13 Jbeta primers. Assay used: immunoSEQ multiplex PCR; TCRdb lists only in-frame clones, some missing. This repertoire shows 110,000 to 150,000 clones, around 79% found once; its top ten account for about 1.7%. Study-level findings and limits: Later work found most CMV-associated TCR beta chains apparently HLA-restricted.

Trimming stripped 4 bases from V and 8 bases from J, with 17 bases between. CDR1 and CDR2 (germline): MNHEY, SVGAGI. The CDR3 consists of 15 residues. What was sequenced was PBMCs. The chain couples TRBV6-5 to TRBJ1-4; weak D call: TRBD1 (6 bases). The receptor's source is a woman in her thirties in good health and CMV-seronegative. The CDR3 DNA sequence: TGTGCCAGCAGTTCCATTGGCGAGGGGGAAGAAAAACTGTTTTTT. Amino acids: CASSSIGEGEEKLFF.